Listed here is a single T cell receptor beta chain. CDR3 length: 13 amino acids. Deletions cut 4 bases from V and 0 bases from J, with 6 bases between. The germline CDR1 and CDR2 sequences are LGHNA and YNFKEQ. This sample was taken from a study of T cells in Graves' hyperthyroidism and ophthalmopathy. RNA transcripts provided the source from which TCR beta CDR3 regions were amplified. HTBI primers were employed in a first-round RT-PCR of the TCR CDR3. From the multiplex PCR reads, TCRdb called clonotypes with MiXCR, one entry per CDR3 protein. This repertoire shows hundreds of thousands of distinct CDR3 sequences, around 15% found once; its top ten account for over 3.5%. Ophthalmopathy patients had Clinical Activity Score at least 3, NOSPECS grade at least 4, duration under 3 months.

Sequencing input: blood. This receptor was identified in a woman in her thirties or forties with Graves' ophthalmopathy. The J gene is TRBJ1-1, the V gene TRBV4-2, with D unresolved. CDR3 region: CASSPDVNTEAFF. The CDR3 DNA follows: TGTGCCAGCAGCCCCGACGTGAACACTGAAGCTTTCTTT.